The 29 T cell receptor beta chains in this list originate from one sample, sequenced in a study of OX40 agonist ivuxolimab in advanced cancers. TCRdb's table, derived via immunoSEQ multiplex PCR, lists solely in-frame clones and lacks some. The sample lists about 46,000 clones; about 87% were seen once. Here the sequenced sample was CD4+ or CD8+ T cells sorted from blood, taken in a trial of the OX40 agonist ivuxolimab. These receptors originate from an adult with an advanced solid tumor such as melanoma, head and neck, liver or kidney cancer.

The chain recombines TRBV29-1 with TRBJ2-1; tentative D call: TRBD1 (5 bases). CDR3 size: 14 residues. The V gene lost 3 bases and the J gene lost 4 bases, with 13 bases spanning the gap. The germline V gene has CDR1 SQVTM and CDR2 ANQGSEA. CDR3 residues: CSVEYRKIYNEQFF. The CDR3 DNA reads TGCAGCGTTGAGTACAGGAAGATTTACAATGAGCAGTTCTTC.

The chain is built from TRBV27 and TRBJ1-5, with TRBD1 matching 8 bases. After removal of 2 bases from V and 3 bases from J, the junction contained 3 bases not matched to a gene. The CDR3 is 15 residues long. Germline CDR1 and CDR2: MNHEY and SMNVEV (reference sequence). DNA of the CDR3: TGTGCCAGCAGTTTACAGGGGGCCGACAATCAGCCCCAGCATTTT. Amino acid sequence: CASSLQGADNQPQHF.

The rearrangement uses TRBV27 and TRBJ2-2; 8 bases agree with TRBD2. This CDR3 spans 15 amino acids. With 8 bases clipped from V and 0 bases from J, the junction kept 5 bases outside the gene matches. The germline CDR1 and CDR2 sequences are MNHEY and SMNVEV (reference sequence). The CDR3 reads CASCSGKANTGELFF. CDR3 nucleotides: TGTGCCAGCTGTAGCGGGAAGGCGAACACCGGGGAGCTGTTTTTT.

The DNA for the CDR3 is TGCGCCAGCAGCCCGGACAGGGGATATACTGAAGCTTTCTTT. Translation: CASSPDRGYTEAFF. This chain links TRBV4-3 with TRBJ1-1; 9 nucleotides match TRBD1. The CDR3 runs to 14 residues. Trimming cost V 4 bases and J 5 bases; bases outside gene matches: 5. Germline CDR1 and CDR2: LGHNA and YSLEER.

The chain links TRBV6-5 to TRBJ2-7; 11 bases match TRBD2. The CDR3 contains 16 residues. Germline V CDR1 and CDR2: MNHEY, SVGAGI. The J segment lost 4 bases and the V segment lost 4 bases, leaving 9 bases of the junction unmatched. The CDR3 here is CASSFTIAGGRYEQYF. Here the CDR3 DNA reads TGTGCCAGCAGTTTCACCATAGCGGGAGGGAGGTACGAGCAGTACTTC.

This chain joins TRBV19 and TRBJ2-1; D is uncertain. In germline, CDR1 is LNHDA, CDR2 SQIVND (reference sequence). The CDR3 length is 12 residues. V lost 5 bases and J lost 4, with 6 bases in between. The CDR3 here is CASSPEYNEQFF. CDR3 nucleotides: TGTGCCAGTAGTCCAGAATACAATGAGCAGTTCTTC. Variable domain in full (rest from reference TRBV19 and TRBJ2-1): DGGITQSPKYLFRKEGQNVTLSCEQNLNHDAMYWYRQDPGQGLRLIYYSQIVNDFQKGDIAEGYSVSREKKESFPLTVTSAQKNPTAFYLCASSPEYNEQFFGPGTRLTVL.

This clone appeared once. CDR3 nucleotide sequence: TGTGCCGGCCGGGACAGGGGAAAGGAAAAGGATGGCTACACCTTC. Translated: CAGRDRGKEKDGYTF. The V gene is TRBV21-1, the J gene TRBJ1-2; no check of the table's D call, TRBD1, against the DNA was made. TRBV21-1 is termed a pseudogene. The CDR3 runs to 15 residues.

The rearrangement uses TRBV7-9 and TRBJ2-2; D is undetermined. Trimming removed 5 bases from V and 5 bases from J, with 9 bases in between. Germline CDR1 and CDR2: SEHNR and FQNEAQ (reference sequence). This CDR3 is built from 13 residues. The CDR3 loop is CASSPLGTGELFF. CDR3 nucleotide sequence: TGTGCCAGCAGCCCCTTGGGGACCGGGGAGCTGTTTTTT.

The chain carries TRBV7-8 and TRBJ1-1; D ambiguous. This CDR3 comprises 14 residues. V was shortened by 1 base and J by 1 base, with 7 bases between the two germline ends. Germline CDR1 SGHVS, CDR2 FQNEAQ. In nucleotides, the CDR3 is TGTGCCAGCAGCTTAGGCGGTCAGAACACTGAAGCTTTCTTT. This codes for CASSLGGQNTEAFF.

As to this clone: Other DNA sequences from this sample encode an identical CDR3 as well. The rearrangement links TRBV28 to TRBJ2-1; D perhaps matches TRBD1 (6 bases). Trimming removed 6 bases from V and 8 bases from J, with 20 bases in between. The CDR3 runs to 15 residues. Germline-derived CDR1 and CDR2 are MDHEN and SYDVKM. The CDR3 reads CASSPGQRRGDEQFF. The CDR3 bases are TGTGCCAGCAGCCCGGGACAACGTAGGGGAGATGAGCAGTTCTTC.

This rearrangement joins TRBV6-6 to TRBJ1-1; D is unclear. This CDR3 comprises 11 residues. V was shortened by 6 bases and J by 8 bases, with 10 bases between the two germline ends. Germline values: CDR1 MNHNY, CDR2 SVGAGI (reference sequence). This chain's CDR3 is CASRVGWEAFF. The CDR3 DNA reads as TGTGCCAGCAGGGTTGGATGGGAAGCTTTCTTT.

The chain carries TRBV19 and TRBJ1-5, with D possibly matching TRBD1 (6 bases). Germline CDR1 LNHDA, CDR2 SQIVND (reference sequence). Between the trimmed V and J ends, which lost 7 bases and 4 bases, there was a span of 20 bases. The CDR3 is made up of 16 amino acids. CDR3 residues: CASKPGQPQKNQPQHF. CDR3 DNA: TGTGCCAGTAAACCCGGACAGCCACAAAAAAATCAGCCCCAGCATTTT.

V usage is TRBV19 and J usage is TRBJ1-6; D call uncertain. CDR3 length: 13 residues. V was shortened by 9 bases and J by 8 bases, with 14 bases between the two germline ends. Germline-derived CDR1 and CDR2 are LNHDA and SQIVND (reference sequence). CDR3 region: CASSAADYSPLHF. The CDR3 DNA follows: TGTGCCAGCTCAGCCGCTGACTATTCACCCCTCCACTTT.

Concerning this clone itself: The sample holds other DNA sequences that translate to the same CDR3. The V and J genes are TRBV2 and TRBJ1-1, with 7 positions matching TRBD1. Trimming took 7 bases from V and 3 from J; bases not matched to a gene: 5. Looked up from germline, CDR1 is SNHLY and CDR2 is FYNNEI. This CDR3 spans 13 amino acids. The DNA for the CDR3 is TGTGCCAGCAAAAGACAGGGATACACTGAAGCTTTCTTT. It encodes CASKRQGYTEAFF.

The V and J genes are TRBV13 and TRBJ1-2; D uncertain. The CDR3 spans 14 residues. The germline V gene has CDR1 PRHDT and CDR2 FYEKMQ (reference sequence). Deletions cut 4 bases from V and 3 bases from J, with 12 bases between. The CDR3 DNA reads as TGTGCCAGCAGCTCTCTGGAACTTGACTATGGCTACACCTTC. Translating it yields CASSSLELDYGYTF.

The V and J genes are TRBV5-4 and TRBJ2-2; D perhaps matches TRBD1 (6 bases). Trimming left V 3 bases short and J 6 bases short, with 9 bases between. Germline CDR1 reads SGHNT; CDR2 reads YYREEE (reference sequence). This CDR3 has 13 residues. CDR3: CASSSQGSGELFF. The DNA for the CDR3 is TGTGCCAGCAGCTCCCAGGGGTCCGGGGAGCTGTTTTTT.

V gene TRBV7-8 combines with J gene TRBJ2-1; perhaps TRBD2 as D (6 bases). The V end was cut by 2 bases, the J end by 10 bases, with 15 bases between. CDR3 length: 14 residues. Germline V gene sequence: CDR1 SGHVS, CDR2 FQNEAQ. CDR3 in amino acids: CASSLSGGTPEQFF. In nucleotides, the CDR3 is TGTGCCAGCAGCTTAAGCGGCGGGACCCCCGAGCAGTTCTTC.

A note on this clone: The conserved closing phenylalanine or tryptophan is absent in this CDR3, likely reflecting a read error. No DNA is shown, since the ends of the CDR3 on it are uncertain; the CDR3 is the one TCRdb lists. J is TRBJ2-7 and V is TRBV18; the table's D gene call, TRBD1, was not cross checked with the DNA. Germline assignment: CDR1 KGHSH and CDR2 LQKENI. The CDR3 is 11 amino acids in total, end residues counted. The chain's CDR3 is CASSPTDRVLY.

The chain couples TRBV28 to TRBJ2-7; weak D call: TRBD2 (6 bases). CDR1 is MDHEN, CDR2 SYDVKM, per germline. Trimming shortened V by 5 bases and J by 2 bases, and 16 bases separated the two germline ends. The length of the CDR3 is 15 residues. The DNA of the CDR3 is TGTGCCAGCAGTCCTCGACTAGAGCGAACCTACGAGCAGTACTTC. Protein product: CASSPRLERTYEQYF.

This clone was counted a single time. V gene TRBV28 combines with J gene TRBJ1-2, with 7 bases aligning to TRBD1. Germline V CDR1 and CDR2: MDHEN, SYDVKM. V lost 5 bases, J lost 1 base, and 10 bases stayed unmatched. The CDR3 spans 16 residues. The CDR3 region is CASSGDRGTDNYGYTF. The DNA for the CDR3 is TGTGCCAGCAGTGGGGACCGCGGGACAGATAACTATGGCTACACCTTC.

This sequence joins TRBV30 and TRBJ2-2, with D possibly being TRBD1 (6 bases). The V gene's germline CDR1 is GTSNPN and CDR2 SVGIG (reference sequence). CDR3 length: 13 amino acids. V lost 2 bases to trimming and J lost 5 bases, with 9 bases between them. CDR3 DNA sequence: TGTGCCTGGAGTCTAACAGGGACCGGGGAGCTGTTTTTT. Amino acid sequence: CAWSLTGTGELFF.

The chain uses TRBV19 and TRBJ1-1; D is uncertain. With 5 bases removed from V and 1 base from J, the gap between germline ends came to 8 bases. This CDR3 is 13 amino acids long. Germline V lookup: CDR1 LNHDA, CDR2 SQIVND (reference sequence). For the CDR3, the DNA is TGTGCCAGTAGTGCCCGGGCGAACACTGAAGCTTTCTTT. Protein: CASSARANTEAFF.

The chain couples TRBV5-4 to TRBJ2-7; the D is unclear. The CDR3 covers 14 residues. V was trimmed by 3 bases and J by 5 bases, leaving 15 bases between them. From germline, CDR1 is SGHNT and CDR2 YYREEE (reference sequence). The CDR3: CASSSRLLGDEQYF. As DNA, the CDR3 is TGTGCCAGCAGCTCGCGACTCCTAGGAGACGAGCAGTACTTC.

V usage is TRBV19 and J usage is TRBJ2-1; TRBD1 matches 12 bases. The CDR3 runs 15 residues. Germline V lookup: CDR1 LNHDA, CDR2 SQIVND (reference sequence). Trimming removed 5 bases from V and 7 bases from J; junction bases left unmatched: 6. The chain's CDR3 is CASSYRDRGLNEQFF. The CDR3 region has the DNA TGTGCCAGTAGTTACCGGGACAGGGGGCTTAATGAGCAGTTCTTC.

The sample holds a few counts of this clone. The CDR3 DNA is TGTGCCAGCATCTTGAGACAGGGTGTTGGGTTAGCTGAAGCTTTCTTT. It yields the protein CASILRQGVGLAEAFF. The chain carries TRBV7-9 and TRBJ1-1; TRBD1 matches 7 bases. The germline CDR1 and CDR2 sequences are SEHNR and FQNEAQ (reference sequence). Trimming cost V 7 bases and J 6 bases; bases outside gene matches: 17. The CDR3 is 16 residues long.

The chain carries TRBV7-8 and TRBJ1-4, with unresolved D. The CDR3 has 14 amino acids. Trimming took off 2 bases at V and 6 bases at J, with 10 bases between the two ends. Germline loops: CDR1 SGHVS, CDR2 FQNEAQ. The CDR3 DNA reads TGTGCCAGCAGCTTAACATATTCCGATGAAAAACTGTTTTTT. It yields the protein CASSLTYSDEKLFF. The full variable domain, rest sourced from reference TRBV7-8 and TRBJ1-4, is GAGVSQSPRYKVAKRGQDVALRCDPISGHVSLFWYQQALGQGPEFLTYFQNEAQLDKSGLPSDRFFAERPEGSVSTLKIQRTQQEDSAVYLCASSLTYSDEKLFFGSGTQLSVL.

The rearrangement joins TRBV9 to TRBJ2-7; TRBD2 agrees at 7 bases. This CDR3 is built from 14 residues. Germline-derived CDR1 and CDR2 are SGDLS and YYNGEE. Germline trimming cut 4 bases from V and 6 bases from J; bases unmatched to any gene: 10. As DNA, the CDR3 is TGTGCCAGCAGCTTAGGACTAGAGGGTTTCGAGCAGTACTTC. Its protein product is CASSLGLEGFEQYF.

This chain uses TRBV19 with TRBJ1-2; D not certain. The V end lost 3 bases, the J end lost 0 bases, and 8 bases lay between the germline ends. The CDR3 runs 14 residues. Per germline, CDR1 LNHDA and CDR2 SQIVND (reference sequence). CDR3 protein: CASSIGRTNYGYTF. The CDR3 DNA sequence: TGTGCCAGTAGTATCGGCCGTACTAACTATGGCTACACCTTC.

This sequence joins TRBV9 and TRBJ2-3; D is ambiguous. Germline CDR1 reads SGDLS; CDR2 reads YYNGEE. Deletions cut 1 base from V and 2 bases from J, with 14 bases between. The CDR3 sequence is 16 residues long. CDR3 sequence: CASSVSRGSNTDTQYF. The CDR3 nucleotides read TGTGCCAGCAGCGTAAGTCGAGGCAGTAACACAGATACGCAGTATTTT.